This record concerns one T cell receptor beta chain sequence. Clones were read by immunoSEQ multiplex PCR, and TCRdb kept only the in-frame ones, dropping some. Of about 12,000 clones listed, around 70% are singletons. The data are from a study of blood T cell repertoires in COVID-19. Trimming removed 2 bases from V and 4 bases from J, with 6 bases in between. The germline CDR1 and CDR2 sequences are LNHDA and SQIVND (reference sequence). The CDR3 consists of 13 residues. V gene TRBV19 combines with J gene TRBJ2-1; D not certain. The sequence came from a man aged 55 to 70 with COVID-19, enrolled during active disease. Sequencing input: peripheral blood. In DNA form, the CDR3 reads TGTGCCAGTAGTATATTCGGGTACAATGAGCAGTTCTTC. Translated, it gives CASSIFGYNEQFF.